This note documents a single T cell receptor beta chain sequence. The source of the sample is a study of control samples from healthy donors and cancer patients. Using immunoSEQ multiplex PCR, the repertoire was profiled, and TCRdb retains in-frame clones only, with some absent. The repertoire has about 34,000 clones, approximately 93% of them found once; the top ten carry over 1.5%. Germline V gene sequence: CDR1 SGHTA, CDR2 FQGNSA. Trimming shortened V by 2 bases and J by 2 bases, and 4 bases separated the two germline ends. The CDR3 totals 12 residues. The V call is TRBV7-2, the J call TRBJ2-7; D not certain. This clonotype was sampled from a middle-aged man with colorectal cancer. The specimen was PBMCs. The CDR3 sequence: CASSLSTYEQYF. CDR3 nucleotide sequence: TGTGCCAGCAGCTTATCGACCTACGAGCAGTACTTC. The variable domain in full, with the rest retrieved from reference TRBV7-2 and TRBJ2-7, is GAGVSQSPSNKVTEKGKDVELRCDPISGHTALYWYRQSLGQGLEFLIYFQGNSAPDKSGLPSDRFSAERTGGSVSTLTIQRTQQEDSAVYLCASSLSTYEQYFGPGTRLTVT.